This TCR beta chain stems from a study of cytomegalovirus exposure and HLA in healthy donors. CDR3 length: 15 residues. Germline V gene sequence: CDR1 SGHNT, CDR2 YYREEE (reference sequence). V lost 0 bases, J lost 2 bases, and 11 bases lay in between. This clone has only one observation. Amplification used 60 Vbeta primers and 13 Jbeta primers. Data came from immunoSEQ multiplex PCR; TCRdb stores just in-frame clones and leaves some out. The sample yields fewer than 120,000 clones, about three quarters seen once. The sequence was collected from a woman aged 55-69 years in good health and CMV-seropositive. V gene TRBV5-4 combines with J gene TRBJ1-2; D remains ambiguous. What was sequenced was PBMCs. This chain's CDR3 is CASSLARVANYGYTF. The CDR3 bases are TGTGCCAGCAGCTTGGCTCGGGTAGCCAACTATGGCTACACCTTC.